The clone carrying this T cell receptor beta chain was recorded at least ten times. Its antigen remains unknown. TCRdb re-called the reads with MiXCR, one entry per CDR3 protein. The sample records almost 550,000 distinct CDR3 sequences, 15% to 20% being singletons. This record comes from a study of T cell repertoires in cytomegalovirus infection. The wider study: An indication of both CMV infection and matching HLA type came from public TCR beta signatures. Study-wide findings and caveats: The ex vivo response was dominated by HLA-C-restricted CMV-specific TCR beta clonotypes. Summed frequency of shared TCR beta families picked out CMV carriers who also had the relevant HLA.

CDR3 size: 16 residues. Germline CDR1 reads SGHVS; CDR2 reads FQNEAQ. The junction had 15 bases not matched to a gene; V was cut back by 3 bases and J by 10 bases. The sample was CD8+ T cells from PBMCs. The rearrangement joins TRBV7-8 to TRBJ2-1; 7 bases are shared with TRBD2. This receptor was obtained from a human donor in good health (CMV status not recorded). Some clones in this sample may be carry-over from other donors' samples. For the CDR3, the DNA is TGTGCCAGCAGCTTCCCAGAGACCGAAGCGGGAAACGAGCAGTTCTTC. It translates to CASSFPETEAGNEQFF.